This T cell receptor (beta chain) was identified during a study of blood T cell repertoires in COVID-19. The CDR3 length is 15 residues. Trimming stripped 3 bases from V and 3 bases from J, with 15 bases between. CDR1 and CDR2 from the germline V gene are DFQATT and SNEGSKA (reference sequence). Clones were sequenced by immunoSEQ multiplex PCR, and TCRdb holds only the in-frame ones, with some missing. The sample yields some 17,000 clones, 91% seen once. Only one count was recorded for this clone. Sequencing used peripheral blood. The chain couples TRBV20-1 to TRBJ1-5, with D perhaps matching TRBD1 (6 bases). The receptor was isolated from a man in his fifties or sixties with active COVID-19. The CDR3 loop reads CSASDVGDTNQPQHF. CDR3 coding DNA: TGCAGTGCTAGTGATGTGGGGGACACCAATCAGCCCCAGCATTTT.